Each of the 21 T cell receptor beta chains below was sequenced from the same sample in a study of control samples from healthy donors and cancer patients. TCRdb's table, derived via immunoSEQ multiplex PCR, lists solely in-frame clones and lacks some. This sample has around 150,000 clones, with 85% to 95% found just once. Sequencing was done on a sample of blood. The receptors derive from a middle-aged woman in good health.

The chain recombines TRBV15 with TRBJ1-1; D perhaps matches TRBD1 (6 bases). The CDR3 consists of 15 residues. The V and J ends lost 6 bases and 4 bases respectively, with 18 bases between them. The germline V gene encodes CDR1 LNHNV and CDR2 YYDKDF (reference sequence). CDR3 protein: CATSPNGVRGTEAFF. CDR3 bases: TGTGCCACCAGTCCGAACGGGGTCAGGGGCACTGAAGCTTTCTTT.

The rearrangement uses TRBV5-6 and TRBJ2-1; D is perhaps TRBD1 (6 bases). V was pared by 3 bases and J by 0 bases, with 13 bases between. Per the germline V gene, CDR1 is SGHDT and CDR2 is YYEEEE. CDR3 length: 16 amino acids. In nucleotides, the CDR3 is TGTGCCAGCAGCTCCCGTCTGGGGGCCTCCTACAATGAGCAGTTCTTC. It codes for CASSSRLGASYNEQFF.

The chain has TRBV4-2 and TRBJ1-5; D unresolved. Deletions cut 4 bases from V and 3 bases from J, with 13 bases between. The CDR3 has 15 residues. From germline, CDR1 is LGHNA and CDR2 YNFKEQ. Here the CDR3 reads CASSREGRYNQPQHF. The CDR3, as DNA: TGTGCCAGCAGCCGGGAAGGAAGGTACAATCAGCCCCAGCATTTT.

V usage is TRBV29-1 and J usage is TRBJ1-1; 9 bases align to TRBD1. V was pared by 6 bases and J by 4 bases, with 3 bases of the junction left unmatched. Germline CDR1 SQVTM, CDR2 ANQGSEA. This CDR3 comprises 12 residues. This CDR3 is CSVGTGSTEAFF. The CDR3 coding sequence is TGCAGCGTCGGGACAGGGAGCACTGAAGCTTTCTTT.

The chain couples TRBV25-1 to TRBJ2-1; 8 nucleotides align to TRBD2. The ends lost 3 bases at V and 2 bases at J; junction bases unmatched: 9. This CDR3 contains 17 residues. The germline CDR1 and CDR2 sequences are MGHDK and SYGVNS. The CDR3: CASSDSLAGRPYNEQFF. CDR3 sequence (DNA): TGTGCCAGCAGTGATAGCCTAGCGGGCCGACCCTACAATGAGCAGTTCTTC. Supplemented by reference TRBV25-1 and TRBJ2-1, the full variable domain reads EADIYQTPRYLVIGTGKKITLECSQTMGHDKMYWYQQDPGMELHLIHYSYGVNSTEKGDLSSESTVSRIRTEHFPLTLESARPSHTSQYLCASSDSLAGRPYNEQFFGPGTRLTVL.

The V call is TRBV5-1, the J call TRBJ1-1; D ambiguous. V gave up 0 bases and J gave up 10 bases, with 13 bases separating them. The germline V gene has CDR1 SGHRS and CDR2 YFSETQ. The CDR3 sequence is 13 residues long. The CDR3 reads CASSLDRVEGAFF. As DNA, the CDR3 is TGCGCCAGCAGCTTGGATAGAGTTGAGGGAGCTTTCTTT.

This chain uses TRBV27 with TRBJ1-1; 7 positions match TRBD1. CDR1 is MNHEY, CDR2 SMNVEV, per germline (reference sequence). The CDR3 totals 15 residues. With 5 bases clipped from V and 4 bases from J, the junction kept 10 bases outside the gene matches. Written as DNA, the CDR3 is TGTGCCAGCAGTCCGAGAGGGGGCTCGGGCACTGAAGCTTTCTTT. This gives the protein CASSPRGGSGTEAFF.

This clone was seen a few times. The rearrangement links TRBV4-2 to TRBJ1-6; D not certain. V gave up 1 base and J gave up 9 bases, with 10 bases separating them. This CDR3 comprises 14 residues. Germline loops: CDR1 LGHNA, CDR2 YNFKEQ. Here the CDR3 reads CASSQVDKTSPLHF. In DNA, the CDR3 is TGTGCCAGCAGCCAAGTTGACAAAACTTCACCCCTCCACTTT.

With regard to this clone: This sample includes further DNA sequences coding for the same CDR3. Here the CDR3 DNA reads TGTGCCAGCAGTTACTCGGGGGATGGCTACACCTTC. It translates to CASSYSGDGYTF. V is TRBV6-5 and J is TRBJ1-2, with a weak D call TRBD1 (5 bases). CDR1 and CDR2 from the germline V gene are MNHEY and SVGAGI. The CDR3 totals 12 residues. V dropped 0 bases and J dropped 6 bases, with 5 bases sitting between them.

Only a few counts were recorded for this clone. The V and J genes are TRBV9 and TRBJ2-7; D is unresolved. The germline V and J ends were trimmed by 2 bases and 0 bases, with 6 bases remaining between them. In germline, CDR1 is SGDLS, CDR2 YYNGEE. This CDR3 is built from 13 residues. The CDR3 nucleotides are TGTGCCAGCAGCGTCGGTACCTCCTACGAGCAGTACTTC. Amino acids: CASSVGTSYEQYF. The entire variable domain, with the rest obtained from reference TRBV9 and TRBJ2-7, is as follows: DSGVTQTPKHLITATGQRVTLRCSPRSGDLSVYWYQQSLDQGLQFLIQYYNGEERAKGNILERFSAQQFPDLHSELNLSSLELGDSALYFCASSVGTSYEQYFGPGTRLTVT.

V and J are TRBV12-5 and TRBJ2-7, with 12 bases identical to TRBD1. The CDR3 loop spans 16 amino acids. Germline CDR1 reads LGHNT; CDR2 reads FRNRAP. V lost 7 bases and J lost 6; bases outside the gene matches: 13. Here the CDR3 DNA reads TGTGCTAGTGTTCTCAAAAAAGGGACAGGGGGCGGCGAGCAGTACTTC. This translates into CASVLKKGTGGGEQYF. Variable domain in full (rest from reference TRBV12-5 and TRBJ2-7): DARVTQTPRHKVTEMGQEVTMRCQPILGHNTVFWYRQTMMQGLELLAYFRNRAPLDDSGMPKDRFSAEMPDATLATLKIQPSEPRDSAVYFCASVLKKGTGGGEQYFGPGTRLTVT.

The chain combines TRBV19 with TRBJ1-2; 8 bases map to TRBD1. This CDR3 has 18 amino acids. V lost 7 bases and J lost 6; bases outside the gene matches: 22. Germline V gene lookup returns CDR1 LNHDA and CDR2 SQIVND (reference sequence). CDR3 coding DNA: TGTGCCAGTACCCCTGGGGCAGGGACAGGACCCCAAGAGAATGGCTACACCTTC. This sequence encodes CASTPGAGTGPQENGYTF.

V and J are TRBV12-3 or TRBV12-4 and TRBJ1-5; D call uncertain. This CDR3 comprises 13 residues. Trimming pared 6 bases from V and 6 bases from J, leaving 12 bases between. For the CDR3, the DNA is TGTGCCAGCAGCCCGGGGAGGGCTCAGCCCCAGCATTTT. The encoded protein is CASSPGRAQPQHF.

The chain combines TRBV3-1 (or the pseudogene TRBV3-2) with TRBJ2-2, with D perhaps given as TRBD1 or TRBD2 (6 bases each). The CDR3 is 14 amino acids. With 0 bases removed from V and 6 bases from J, the gap between germline ends came to 8 bases. The germline CDR1 and CDR2 sequences are LGHDT and YNNKEL (reference sequence). The CDR3 region has the DNA TGTGCCAGCAGCCAAGAGGGGGGCCCCGGGGAGCTGTTTTTT. Its translation: CASSQEGGPGELFF.

V and J are TRBV29-1 and TRBJ2-7, with D hard to call. There are 13 residues in the CDR3. The germline CDR1 and CDR2 sequences are SQVTM and ANQGSEA. The CDR3 loop is CTGTGASAYEQYF. The CDR3 nucleotides read TGCACAGGTACCGGAGCGAGTGCCTACGAGCAGTACTTC.

The sample holds one count of this clone. The V call is TRBV9, the J call TRBJ2-7; D call uncertain. The germline CDR1 and CDR2 sequences are SGDLS and YYNGEE. Trimming cost V 0 bases and J 5 bases, with 9 bases left between them. The length of the CDR3 is 13 residues. CDR3 protein: CASSVGALDEQYF. The CDR3 DNA sequence: TGTGCCAGCAGCGTAGGGGCCCTAGACGAGCAGTACTTC.

This chain connects TRBV7-9 to TRBJ2-7; D gene uncertain. The CDR3 has 12 amino acids. CDR1 SEHNR and CDR2 FQNEAQ come from the germline V gene (reference sequence). The germline V and J ends were trimmed by 1 base and 7 bases, with 8 bases remaining between them. In DNA, the CDR3 is TGTGCCAGCAGCTTAGAGCTGATAGAGCAGTACTTC. This encodes CASSLELIEQYF.

This chain connects TRBV4-3 to TRBJ2-4; TRBD1 is a possible D gene (5 bases). Germline V gene sequence: CDR1 LGHNA, CDR2 YSLEER. V was clipped by 3 bases and J by 5 bases, with 8 bases between them. CDR3 length: 13 amino acids. CDR3 nucleotide sequence: TGCGCCAGCAGCCATTGGGGCGAAAACATTCAGTACTTC. Translated, it gives CASSHWGENIQYF.

The chain is built from TRBV11-3 and TRBJ2-2, with 11 positions matching TRBD1. This CDR3 spans 15 amino acids. The V segment lost 3 bases and the J segment 6 bases; nucleotides outside the gene matches: 3. The V gene's germline CDR1 is SGHNT and CDR2 YENEEA. The CDR3 DNA sequence: TGTGCCAGCAGCTTCGGACAGGGGGCCCCCGGGGAGCTGTTTTTT. It encodes CASSFGQGAPGELFF. Full variable domain (missing parts from reference TRBV11-3 and TRBJ2-2): EAGVVQSPRYKIIEKKQPVAFWCNPISGHNTLYWYLQNLGQGPELLIRYENEEAVDDSQLPKDRFSAERLKGVDSTLKIQPAELGDSAVYLCASSFGQGAPGELFFGEGSRLTVL.

V usage is TRBV27 and J usage is TRBJ2-1; 8 bases match TRBD2. The CDR3 contains 15 residues. Per germline, CDR1 MNHEY and CDR2 SMNVEV (reference sequence). After removal of 3 bases from V and 4 bases from J, the junction contained 5 bases not matched to a gene. CDR3 region: CASSLGGGRYNEQFF. The CDR3 bases are TGTGCCAGCAGTTTGGGCGGGGGGCGGTACAATGAGCAGTTCTTC.

V gene TRBV18 combines with J gene TRBJ1-2; no clear D gene. The ends were cut back, 3 bases at V and 6 bases at J, with 5 bases in the middle. Germline loops: CDR1 KGHSH, CDR2 LQKENI. The CDR3 spans 11 residues. DNA for the CDR3: TGTGCCAGCTCACCTTCAGATGGCTACACCTTC. Translation: CASSPSDGYTF. Using reference TRBV18 and TRBJ1-2 for the parts outside the CDR3, the full variable domain is NAGVMQNPRHLVRRRGQEARLRCSPMKGHSHVYWYRQLPEEGLKFMVYLQKENIIDESGMPKERFSAEFPKEGPSILRIQQVVRGDSAAYFCASSPSDGYTFGSGTRLTVV.